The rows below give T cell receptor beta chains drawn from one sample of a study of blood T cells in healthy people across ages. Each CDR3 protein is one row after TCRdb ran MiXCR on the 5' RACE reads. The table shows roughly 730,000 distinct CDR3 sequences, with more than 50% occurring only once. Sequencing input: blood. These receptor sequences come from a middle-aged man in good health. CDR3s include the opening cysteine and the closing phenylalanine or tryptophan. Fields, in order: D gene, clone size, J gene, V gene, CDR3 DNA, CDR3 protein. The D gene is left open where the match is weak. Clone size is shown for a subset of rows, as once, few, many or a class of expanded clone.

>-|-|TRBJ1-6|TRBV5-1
TGCGCCAGCGGTTCCGGGACAAATAATTCACCCCTCCACTTT
CASGSGTNNSPLHF
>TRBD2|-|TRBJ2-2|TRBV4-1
TGCGCCAGCAGCAAACTAGCGGGAGGGCCAGGAACCGGGGAGCTGTTTTTT
CASSKLAGGPGTGELFF
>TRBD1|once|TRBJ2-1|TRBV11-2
TGTGCCAGCAGCGCCTGGACAGGGGTCCTTATGGTAGATGAGCAGTTCTTC
CASSAWTGVLMVDEQFF
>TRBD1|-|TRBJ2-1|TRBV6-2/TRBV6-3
TGTGCCAGCAGACACTCCGGGACAGGGTATGGCAATGAGCAGTTCTTC
CASRHSGTGYGNEQFF
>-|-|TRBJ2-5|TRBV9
TGTGCCAGCAGCGGGGTGGGGGTAGACGAGACCCAGTACTTC
CASSGVGVDETQYF
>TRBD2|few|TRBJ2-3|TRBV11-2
TGTGCCAGCAGCCTAAGGTCAACTAGCGGGCGGGGATCCACAGATACGCAGTATTTT
CASSLRSTSGRGSTDTQYF
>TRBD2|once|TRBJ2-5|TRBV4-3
TGCGCCAGCAGCCCGGACCCGGGACTAGCCCCCGATGAGCAGTACTTC
CASSPDPGLAPDEQYF
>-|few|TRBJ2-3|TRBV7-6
TGTGCCAGCAGCTTACGCTCCGGGACAACCTCCACAGATACGCAGTATTTT
CASSLRSGTTSTDTQYF
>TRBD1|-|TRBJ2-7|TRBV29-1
TGCAGCGTTGAGAGGCCGGGACAGCCCTACGAGCAGTACTTC
CSVERPGQPYEQYF
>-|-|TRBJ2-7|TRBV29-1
TGCAGCGTTGAACGGAGGGTAGGCGACGAGCAGTACTTC
CSVERRVGDEQYF
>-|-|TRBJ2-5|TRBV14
TGTGCCAGCAGCCAAGGGGGCTGGCGAGAGACCCAGTACTTC
CASSQGGWRETQYF
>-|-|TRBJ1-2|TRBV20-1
TGCAGTGCTAGTCCTACCATTGTAGAATTCTATGGCTACACCTTC
CSASPTIVEFYGYTF
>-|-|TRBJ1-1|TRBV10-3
TGTGCCATCAGTGTTCGGGGCACTGAAGCTTTCTTT
CAISVRGTEAFF
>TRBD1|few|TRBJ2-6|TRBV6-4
TGTGCCAGCAGTGACCAAGACAGGGAGAAGACTGGGGCCAACGTCCTGACTTTC
CASSDQDREKTGANVLTF
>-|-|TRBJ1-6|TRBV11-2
TGTGCCAGCAGCTTAGATCATGGGGAAGGGGTCTATAATTCACCCCTCCACTTT
CASSLDHGEGVYNSPLHF
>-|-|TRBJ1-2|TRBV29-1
TGCAGCGTTGCGGGGAACTATGGCTACACCTTC
CSVAGNYGYTF
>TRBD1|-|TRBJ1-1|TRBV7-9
TGTGCCAGCAGCTTAGCGGGACAGGGCACTGAAGCTTTCTTT
CASSLAGQGTEAFF
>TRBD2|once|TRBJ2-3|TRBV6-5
TGTGCCACCAGGTCGTCGGGGGGGGCAGATACGCAGTATTTT
CATRSSGGADTQYF
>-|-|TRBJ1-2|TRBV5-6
TGTGCCAGCAGCTTGGAGGTTTTCAATGGCACGAACTATGGCTACACCTTC
CASSLEVFNGTNYGYTF
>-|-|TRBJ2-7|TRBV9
TGTGCCAGCAGCGTAGAAGGGCATTGGAACGAGCAGTACTTC
CASSVEGHWNEQYF
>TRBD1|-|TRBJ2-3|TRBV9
TGTGCCAGCAGCGTAACCGGACAGGTTGCCGCAGATACGCAGTATTTT
CASSVTGQVAADTQYF
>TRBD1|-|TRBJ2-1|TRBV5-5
TGTGCCAGCAGCCCCTGGGGGACAGGGGGCATTAGGAATGAGCAGTTCTTC
CASSPWGTGGIRNEQFF
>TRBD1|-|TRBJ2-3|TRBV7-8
TGTGCCAGCACCTTCTCGGGACAGGCTTCAGATACGCAGTATTTT
CASTFSGQASDTQYF
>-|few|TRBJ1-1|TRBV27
TGTGCCAGCATATCGGTTGCTTCAGGGGACACTGAAGCTTTCTTT
CASISVASGDTEAFF
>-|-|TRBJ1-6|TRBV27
TGTGCCAGCAGTTTGTTAACGGATAGCTCCTATAATTCACCCCTCCACTTT
CASSLLTDSSYNSPLHF
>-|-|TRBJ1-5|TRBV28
TGTGCCAGCAGACAGGGTGGTCAGCCCCAGCATTTT
CASRQGGQPQHF